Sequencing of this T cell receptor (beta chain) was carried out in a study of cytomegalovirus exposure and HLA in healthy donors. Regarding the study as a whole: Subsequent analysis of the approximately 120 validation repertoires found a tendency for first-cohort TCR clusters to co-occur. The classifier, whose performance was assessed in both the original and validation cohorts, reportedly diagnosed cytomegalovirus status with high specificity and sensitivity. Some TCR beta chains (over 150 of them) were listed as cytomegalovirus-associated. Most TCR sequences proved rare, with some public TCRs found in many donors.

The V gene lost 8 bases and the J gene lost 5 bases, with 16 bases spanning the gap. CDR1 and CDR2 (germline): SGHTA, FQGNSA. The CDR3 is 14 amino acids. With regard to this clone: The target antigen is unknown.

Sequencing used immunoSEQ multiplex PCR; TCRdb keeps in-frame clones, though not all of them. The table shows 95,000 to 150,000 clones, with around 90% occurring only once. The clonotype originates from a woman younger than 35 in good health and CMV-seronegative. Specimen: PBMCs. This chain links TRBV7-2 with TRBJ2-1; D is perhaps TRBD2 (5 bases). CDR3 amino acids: CASRVYSVDNEQFF. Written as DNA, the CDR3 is TGTGCCAGCCGAGTCTATAGCGTTGACAATGAGCAGTTCTTC.